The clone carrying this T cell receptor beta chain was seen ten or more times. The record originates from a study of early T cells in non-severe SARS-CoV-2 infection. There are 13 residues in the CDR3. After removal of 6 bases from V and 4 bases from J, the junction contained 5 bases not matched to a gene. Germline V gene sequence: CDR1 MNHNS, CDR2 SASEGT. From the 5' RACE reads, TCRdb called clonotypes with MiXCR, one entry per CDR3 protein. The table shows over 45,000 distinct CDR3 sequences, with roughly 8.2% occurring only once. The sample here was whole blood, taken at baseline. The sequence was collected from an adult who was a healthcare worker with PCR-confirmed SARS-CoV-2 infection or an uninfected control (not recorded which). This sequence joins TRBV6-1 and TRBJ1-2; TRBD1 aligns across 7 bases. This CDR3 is CASSADRAYGYTF. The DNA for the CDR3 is TGTGCCAGCAGCGCCGACAGGGCCTATGGCTACACCTTC.